This TCR beta chain was obtained from a study of T cells in tuberculosis. Study context: T cells were selected with CD1B tetramers loaded with glucose monomycolate. A South African cohort included IGRA-negative adolescents, latently infected IGRA-positive adolescents and adults with active tuberculosis.

The method was immunoSEQ multiplex PCR; TCRdb's version includes in-frame clones alone and lacks a portion of them. This table has 25,000 to 35,000 clones, about 95% appearing once. V was cut by 1 base and J by 7 bases, with 8 bases left in between. Germline CDR1 SGHAT, CDR2 FQNNGV. The CDR3 contains 13 residues. As for this clone: The target antigen is unknown.

Study-wide findings and caveats: Active tuberculosis TCR-alpha repertoires lay closer to GMM-specific TCRs than IGRA-negative controls, suggesting clonal expansion. Smaller alpha distances in active tuberculosis partly reflected shorter CDR3-alpha lengths.

The sample comprised PBMCs. V is TRBV11-2 and J is TRBJ2-1; no reliable D call. This receptor was obtained from a donor aged 10-30 years with latent tuberculosis or without tuberculosis infection. Here the CDR3 reads CASSLGLVNEQFF. The CDR3 bases are TGTGCCAGCAGCTTAGGTCTAGTAAATGAGCAGTTCTTC.